What follows are 9 T cell receptor beta chains derived from one specimen sequenced in a study of metastatic and nonmetastatic thyroid tumors. TCRdb used MiXCR to call clones anew from the PCR reads. The sample includes approximately 16,000 clones, 30% to 35% seen only once; the top ten take over 9.5%. All patients reached thyroid surgery having received no treatment beforehand. Sequencing input: blood. The receptors come from a female donor with papillary thyroid cancer or a benign thyroid nodule (not recorded which). Some clones in this sample may be carry-over from other donors' samples.

In its sample, this clone was seen many times. This rearrangement joins TRBV11-2 to TRBJ2-2, with 8 bases lining up with TRBD1. CDR1 is SGHAT and CDR2 is FQNNGV in the germline V gene. The CDR3 sequence is 16 residues long. Trimming cost V 5 bases and J 7 bases; bases outside gene matches: 12. CDR3 protein: CASSPTPGQAGGELFF. Here the CDR3 DNA reads TGTGCCAGCAGCCCCACGCCGGGACAGGCTGGCGGGGAGCTGTTTTTT. Drawing the rest from reference TRBV11-2 and TRBJ2-2, the complete variable domain is EAGVAQSPRYKIIEKRQSVAFWCNPISGHATLYWYQQILGQGPKLLIQFQNNGVVDDSQLPKDRFSAERLKGVDSTLKIQPAKLEDSAVYLCASSPTPGQAGGELFFGEGSRLTVL.

In its sample, this clone was seen many times. The sample holds other DNA sequences that translate to the same CDR3. The CDR3 loop reads CASSYSPGRDEQYF. The CDR3 region has the DNA TGTGCCAGCAGTTACTCGCCGGGAAGGGACGAGCAGTACTTC. The chain uses TRBV6-5 and TRBJ2-7; possibly TRBD2 for D (5 bases). V lost 0 bases to trimming and J lost 5 bases, with 11 bases between them. This CDR3 has 14 residues. Germline V gives CDR1 MNHEY, CDR2 SVGAGI.

This clone is deemed large. Compared with germline, one end of the junction differs, possibly owing to a read error. The chain uses TRBV6-2 or TRBV6-3 and TRBJ2-2; D ambiguous. Germline assignment: CDR1 MNHEY and CDR2 SVGEGT. CDR3 length: 14 residues. CDR3 residues: CASSYAPNTGELFF. DNA of the CDR3: TGTGCCAGCAGTTACGCCCCGAATACCGGGGAGCTGTTTTTT.

The gene calls are TRBV20-1 and TRBJ1-1, with D possibly being TRBD1 (5 bases). The germline CDR1 and CDR2 sequences are DFQATT and SNEGSKA (reference sequence). Trimming pared 5 bases from V and 0 bases from J, leaving 16 bases between. The CDR3 spans 15 residues. The DNA of the CDR3 is TGCAGTGCTGGGATGACAGTGTGGCTGAACACTGAAGCTTTCTTT. Translation: CSAGMTVWLNTEAFF.

CDR3 loop: CASDPTQGGAGCYTF. The CDR3 DNA reads as TGTGCCAGCGATCCAACCCAAGGCGGGGCGGGCTGCTACACCTTC. This chain uses TRBV25-1 with TRBJ1-2, with D possibly being TRBD1 (5 bases). The CDR3 is made up of 15 amino acids. Germline CDR1 reads MGHDK; CDR2 reads SYGVNS. The ends were cut back, 8 bases at V and 9 bases at J, with 25 bases in the middle.

By proportion, this clone is medium-sized (0.01 to 0.1%). This chain joins TRBV19 and TRBJ1-2, with 10 bases fitting TRBD1. This CDR3 spans 15 amino acids. Germline assignment: CDR1 LNHDA and CDR2 SQIVND (reference sequence). The ends lost 8 bases at V and 7 bases at J; junction bases unmatched: 13. The CDR3 DNA reads TGTGCCAGTTATCCGGGACAGGGGTCCTTGAGTGGCTACACCTTC. This translates into CASYPGQGSLSGYTF.

This clone was seen a few times. Possible read error: a much larger clone is one base away. This CDR3 is also generated by other DNA sequences in the sample. This chain joins TRBV12-3 or TRBV12-4 and TRBJ2-7; D possibly corresponds to TRBD2 (6 bases). The V gene lost 8 bases and the J gene lost 4 bases, with 9 bases spanning the gap. The CDR3 contains 11 residues. The CDR3 sequence is CASGAGYEQYF. The CDR3 DNA sequence: TGTGCCAGCGGTGCGGGGTACGAGCAGTACTTC.

There are many counts of this clone. The chain couples TRBV4-2 to TRBJ2-6, with D maybe TRBD2 (6 bases). The CDR3 extends over 17 amino acids. CDR1 is LGHNA and CDR2 is YNFKEQ in the germline V gene. The V gene lost 0 bases and the J gene lost 0 bases, with 9 bases spanning the gap. The CDR3 here is CASSQEEGNSGANVLTF. The CDR3 region has the DNA TGTGCCAGCAGCCAAGAGGAGGGAAACTCTGGGGCCAACGTCCTGACTTTC.

The chain employs TRBV20-1 and TRBJ1-1; the match to TRBD1 covers 7 bases. Looked up from germline, CDR1 is DFQATT and CDR2 is SNEGSKA (reference sequence). V was clipped by 3 bases and J by 1 base; unmatched bases: 11. This CDR3 contains 16 residues. The CDR3: CSASPFRDSRNTEAFF. DNA for the CDR3: TGCAGTGCTAGCCCCTTCCGGGACAGCCGGAACACTGAAGCTTTCTTT.